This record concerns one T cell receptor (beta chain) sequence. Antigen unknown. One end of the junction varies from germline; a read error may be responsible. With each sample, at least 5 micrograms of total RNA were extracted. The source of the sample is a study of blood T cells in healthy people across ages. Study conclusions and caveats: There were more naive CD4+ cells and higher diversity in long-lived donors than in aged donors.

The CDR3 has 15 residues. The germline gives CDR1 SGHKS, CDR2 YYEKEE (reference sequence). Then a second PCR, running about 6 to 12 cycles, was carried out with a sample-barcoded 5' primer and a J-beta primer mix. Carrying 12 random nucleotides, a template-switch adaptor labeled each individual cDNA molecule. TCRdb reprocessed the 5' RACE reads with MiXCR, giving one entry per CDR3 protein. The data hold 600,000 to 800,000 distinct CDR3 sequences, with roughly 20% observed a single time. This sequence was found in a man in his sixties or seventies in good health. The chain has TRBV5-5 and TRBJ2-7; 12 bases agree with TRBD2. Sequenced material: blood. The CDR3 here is CVSRRTSGDTYEQYF. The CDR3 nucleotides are TGTGTCAGCAGAAGGACTAGCGGGGATACCTACGAGCAGTACTTC.